A selection of T cell receptor beta chains follows, all from one sample in a study of T-cell memory formation after mild COVID-19. TCRdb ran MiXCR on the 5' RACE reads and lists one entry per CDR3 protein. This sample has more than 450,000 distinct CDR3 sequences, with roughly 18% found just once. Material for sequencing was PBMCs or a T cell subset sorted from them (not recorded which). These receptors were obtained from an adult woman who had mild COVID-19 (a few samples of this study predate the infection). Cell type and time point are not known. Both conserved end residues are part of each CDR3.

j_call,v_call,cdr3_length,cdr3_aa
TRBJ1-2,TRBV6-6,14,CASSYGAGEAGYTF
TRBJ1-5,TRBV15,16,CATSREWGQGYQPQHF
TRBJ2-7,TRBV12-3/TRBV12-4,14,CASSSGLGAYEQYF
TRBJ2-1,TRBV9,20,CASSVVLRGAKGISYNEQFF
TRBJ1-3,TRBV5-8,12,CAIASYGNTIYF
TRBJ2-7,TRBV24-1,15,CATSGPDRASYEQYF
TRBJ2-6,TRBV7-3,17,CASSLRQGASGANVLTF
TRBJ2-7,TRBV20-1,11,CSLLSSYEQYF
TRBJ2-7,TRBV9,18,CASSVPGQGPEGSYEQYF
TRBJ2-7,TRBV2,15,CASTGQGERSYEQYF
TRBJ1-2,TRBV7-2,14,CASSLVKGLGGYTF
TRBJ2-5,TRBV20-1,11,CSARGEETQYF
TRBJ2-1,TRBV6-4,15,CASSQIVGSYNEQFF
TRBJ2-7,TRBV19,16,CASSTGRDRGTYEQYF
TRBJ2-1,TRBV19,16,CASSIATGAAVAEQFF
TRBJ1-1,TRBV15,14,CATSRDQLNTEAFF
TRBJ2-7,TRBV2,13,CAWARDWKSEQYF
TRBJ1-5,TRBV5-1,13,CASSLEGYQPQHF
TRBJ1-4,TRBV12-3/TRBV12-4,14,CASSLTGEGEKLFF
TRBJ2-2,TRBV2,14,CASTAGKNTGELFF
TRBJ2-7,TRBV11-3,15,CASSLAEAGFYEQYF
TRBJ2-5,TRBV28,14,CASSLVRYQETQYF
TRBJ2-7,TRBV7-9,10,CAIGLNEQYF
TRBJ2-2,TRBV6-2/TRBV6-3,16,CASSDPRTVFTGELFF
TRBJ2-1,TRBV13,18,CASSSQTSGSSSYNEQFF
TRBJ1-5,TRBV18,13,CASSPGLGQPQHF
TRBJ1-1,TRBV20-1,14,CSAKGRQPNTEAFF
TRBJ1-1,TRBV20-1,13,CSARVWGNTEAFF
TRBJ2-7,TRBV11-2,19,CASSLRVRTSGSPRDEQYF
TRBJ1-3,TRBV14,14,CASKESHSGNTIYF
TRBJ2-7,TRBV30,11,CAWSALYEQYF
TRBJ1-6,TRBV30,13,CAWSEVYNSPLHF
TRBJ1-4,TRBV9,15,CASSVGTVSNEKLFF
TRBJ2-5,TRBV28,17,CASSLELADVLGETQYF
TRBJ2-7,TRBV6-5,14,CASSYTGQGEEQYF
TRBJ2-7,TRBV15,15,CATSRDRGARVEQYF
TRBJ2-1,TRBV6-5,19,CASLLSLPSGTSGYNEQFF
TRBJ2-7,TRBV29-1,13,CSVEDQRGYEQYF
TRBJ2-7,TRBV20-1,12,CSAREFSTMEYF
TRBJ2-1,TRBV4-3,16,CASSQDLAERHNEQFF
TRBJ2-7,TRBV7-9,15,CASSLRGQGAYEQYF
TRBJ1-2,TRBV7-2,15,CASSLGQGETYGYTF
TRBJ2-7,TRBV12-3/TRBV12-4,14,CASSLRGQSYEQYF
TRBJ2-3,TRBV20-1,12,CSARAGVDTQYF
TRBJ2-2,TRBV6-6,16,CASSYGRSSVPGELFF
TRBJ2-3,TRBV7-9,17,CAISLARVQGSTDTQYF
TRBJ2-1,TRBV12-3/TRBV12-4,15,CASRTGTGVHNEQFF
TRBJ1-2,TRBV18,15,CASSPPLRQNYGYTF
TRBJ2-5,TRBV20-1,14,CSARGTSGTETQYF
TRBJ2-2,TRBV6-1,13,CASNPISPGELFF
TRBJ2-3,TRBV12-5,11,CASGSTDTQYF
TRBJ2-7,TRBV20-1,16,CSARDPAGGGSYEQYF
TRBJ2-7,TRBV19,15,CASSIHVAGDYEQYF
TRBJ2-1,TRBV24-1,14,CATSGQGRLYEQFF
TRBJ2-7,TRBV7-9,16,CASSLGDRGWVDEQYF
TRBJ1-1,TRBV25-1,14,CASSWTGSGTEAFF
TRBJ1-2,TRBV12-3/TRBV12-4,16,CASSLGPPEGDYGYTF
TRBJ1-1,TRBV7-9,12,CASSQSIHGDFF
TRBJ2-3,TRBV7-9,11,CASSRYDTQYF